The 7 T cell receptor beta chains listed next were all sequenced from one sample in a study of OX40 agonist ivuxolimab in advanced cancers. Data came from immunoSEQ multiplex PCR; TCRdb stores just in-frame clones and leaves some out. The sample lists around 95,000 clones, approximately 90% occurring once. The input for sequencing was CD4+ or CD8+ T cells sorted from blood, taken in a trial of the OX40 agonist ivuxolimab. These receptors came from an adult with an advanced solid tumor such as melanoma, head and neck, liver or kidney cancer.

The rearrangement uses TRBV14 and TRBJ2-3, with D unresolved. With 0 bases removed from V and 7 bases from J, the gap between germline ends came to 5 bases. The CDR3 contains 12 residues. Germline-derived CDR1 and CDR2 are SGHDN and FVKESK. The CDR3 spells CASSQEAHTQYF. The CDR3, as DNA: TGTGCCAGCAGCCAAGAAGCTCATACGCAGTATTTT.

The chain links TRBV6-6 to TRBJ1-5; D not resolved. This CDR3 has 14 residues. Germline V gene data show CDR1 as MNHNY and CDR2 as SVGAGI (reference sequence). Trimming removed 3 bases from V and 7 bases from J, with 13 bases in between. The DNA for the CDR3 is TGTGCCAGCAGTTATGGTAACGTGGGACAGCCCCAGCATTTT. As protein: CASSYGNVGQPQHF.

The chain recombines TRBV10-2 with TRBJ2-1; TRBD1 might be the D (5 bases). Trimming stripped 7 bases from V and 3 bases from J, with 10 bases between. CDR1 is WSHSY and CDR2 is SAAADI in the germline V gene. The CDR3 runs 13 residues. CDR3 coding DNA: TGCGCCAGCACCTCTAGGGGCTACAATGAGCAGTTCTTC. Residues: CASTSRGYNEQFF.

The V call is TRBV2, the J call TRBJ2-7, with 9 positions matching TRBD1. Germline V gives CDR1 SNHLY, CDR2 FYNNEI. The CDR3 length is 14 residues. Trimming at V came to 6 bases and at J to 2 bases, leaving 5 bases not matched to a gene. The CDR3 protein is CASRGQGVTYEQYF. The CDR3 DNA reads as TGTGCCAGCAGGGGACAGGGCGTCACCTACGAGCAGTACTTC.

The rearrangement joins TRBV19 to TRBJ1-1, with 7 bases identical to TRBD1. This CDR3 spans 17 amino acids. Unmatched junction bases numbered 11, after V lost 1 base and J lost 3 bases. The germline V gene encodes CDR1 LNHDA and CDR2 SQIVND (reference sequence). The CDR3 bases are TGTGCCAGTAGTATAGGGAAGACAGGGCTTTTGGACACTGAAGCTTTCTTT. Translated, it gives CASSIGKTGLLDTEAFF.

This clone was found a few times. The V gene is TRBV9, the J gene TRBJ1-2; TRBD1 aligns across 10 bases. The CDR3 runs to 15 residues. V shed 3 bases and J 3 bases; nucleotides not matched to a gene: 5. CDR1 and CDR2 from the germline V gene are SGDLS and YYNGEE. The CDR3 sequence: CASSGHGTGDYGYTF. The CDR3 bases are TGTGCCAGCAGCGGCCATGGGACAGGGGACTATGGCTACACCTTC.

A single count supports this clone. The chain recombines TRBV2 with TRBJ2-5; TRBD2 matches 9 bases. In germline, CDR1 is SNHLY, CDR2 FYNNEI. The CDR3 is 13 amino acids. The V and J ends lost 7 bases and 6 bases, in that order; junction bases with no gene match: 6. As DNA, the CDR3 is TGTGCCAGCAAAGCGGGAGGTGCTAAGACCCAGTACTTC. This sequence encodes CASKAGGAKTQYF.